What follows are 32 T cell receptor beta chains derived from one specimen sequenced in a study of identical twins. MiXCR, run by TCRdb on the 5' RACE reads, gives a single entry per CDR3 protein. The sample holds around 250,000 distinct CDR3 sequences; about an eighth are singletons and the top ten take about 4%. The data also belong to a second study, concerning yellow fever vaccine responses in identical twins.

Material for sequencing was memory (CD45RO+) T cells sorted from blood. The receptors here all came from a young woman in good health.

V gene TRBV12-3 or TRBV12-4 combines with J gene TRBJ2-7; either TRBD1 or TRBD2 may supply D (5 bases each). V lost 6 bases and J 5 bases, leaving 23 bases between the germline ends. The CDR3 contains 16 residues. The CDR3 is CASRASAGRVHHEQYF. In nucleotides, the CDR3 is TGTGCCAGCAGGGCAAGCGCGGGCAGGGTTCACCACGAGCAGTACTTC.

CDR3 DNA: TGCAGTGCTATGGGGGGACTCCAAGAGACCCAGTACTTC. This codes for CSAMGGLQETQYF. The rearrangement uses TRBV20-1 and TRBJ2-5, with TRBD2 as a possible D gene (6 bases). The germline CDR1 and CDR2 sequences are DFQATT and SNEGSKA (reference sequence). The ends were cut back, 4 bases at V and 1 base at J, with 10 bases in the middle. The CDR3 length is 13 residues.

The rearrangement joins TRBV7-8 to TRBJ2-3; D is ambiguous. Trimming removed 5 bases from V and 1 base from J, with 10 bases in between. The CDR3 runs to 14 residues. Germline V gene data show CDR1 as SGHVS and CDR2 as FQNEAQ. The CDR3 spells CASSQKLGTDTQYF. CDR3 nucleotide sequence: TGTGCCAGCAGCCAAAAGCTGGGCACAGATACGCAGTATTTT.

In this sample, this clonotype turned up a few times. This chain connects TRBV29-1 to TRBJ2-1, with 13 bases identical to TRBD2. Germline CDR1 reads SQVTM; CDR2 reads ANQGSEA. The trim removed 6 bases at V and 6 bases at J, leaving 5 bases unmatched. The CDR3 sequence is 14 residues long. Here the CDR3 DNA reads TGCAGCGTCCGGACTAGCGGGGGTATCAATGAGCAGTTCTTC. Translated, it gives CSVRTSGGINEQFF.

V and J are TRBV6-4 and TRBJ2-7, with 7 nucleotides matching TRBD2. From germline, CDR1 is MRHNA and CDR2 SNTAGT. J gave up 5 bases and V 3 bases, and 10 bases lay outside the gene matches. The CDR3 runs to 15 residues. The CDR3 spells CASSEGAGERNEQYF. CDR3 in DNA: TGTGCCAGCAGTGAAGGTGCGGGGGAAAGGAACGAGCAGTACTTC.

This clonotype was counted ten times or more. The V gene is TRBV27, the J gene TRBJ2-5; the match to TRBD2 covers 7 bases. The CDR3 totals 15 residues. After removal of 1 base from V and 1 base from J, the junction contained 3 bases not matched to a gene. CDR1 is MNHEY and CDR2 is SMNVEV in the germline V gene (reference sequence). In nucleotides, the CDR3 is TGTGCCAGCAGTTTATGGCCGGGGGGCCAAGAGACCCAGTACTTC. Translating gives CASSLWPGGQETQYF.

DNA of the CDR3: TGCAGCGTCGATGGACAGGGCGGGATAAATGAAAAACTGTTTTTT. It encodes CSVDGQGGINEKLFF. The rearrangement joins TRBV20-1 to TRBJ1-4; TRBD1 matches at 8 bases. Per germline, CDR1 DFQATT and CDR2 SNEGSKA (reference sequence). The CDR3 runs 15 residues.

This clonotype came up a few times. The rearrangement uses TRBV10-3 and TRBJ2-5; a weak D match, TRBD1 (5 bases). This CDR3 has 12 residues. Per the germline V gene, CDR1 is ENHRY and CDR2 is SYGVKD. V was trimmed by 8 bases and J by 5 bases, leaving 12 bases between them. The CDR3 loop is CAIAGNAETQYF. The CDR3 DNA follows: TGTGCCATCGCAGGGAATGCGGAGACCCAGTACTTC.

The rearrangement links TRBV6-1 to TRBJ2-7; D possibly matches TRBD1 or TRBD2 (6 bases each). CDR3 length: 15 amino acids. Germline V gene data show CDR1 as MNHNS and CDR2 as SASEGT. The V end was cut by 3 bases, the J end by 5 bases, with 17 bases between. The CDR3 loop is CASSDYWVEGDEQYF. The CDR3 DNA is TGTGCCAGCAGTGACTACTGGGTGGAGGGGGACGAGCAGTACTTC.

In this sample, this clonotype turned up a few times. The chain employs TRBV24-1 and TRBJ2-3; 8 bases are shared with TRBD1. The CDR3 runs to 15 residues. Germline lookup yields CDR1 KGHDR and CDR2 SFDVKD. Trimming cost V 4 bases and J 3 bases; bases outside gene matches: 5. CDR3 in DNA: TGTGCCACCAGTGACCCGGGACAGGTGACAGATACGCAGTATTTT. This encodes CATSDPGQVTDTQYF.

This clonotype was seen a few times. The V gene is TRBV3-1, the J gene TRBJ2-5; no definite D call. Looked up from germline, CDR1 is LGHDT and CDR2 is YNNKEL (reference sequence). Trimming left V 8 bases short and J 5 bases short, with 9 bases between. The CDR3 spans 11 residues. This CDR3 is CASGSSETQYF. As DNA, the CDR3 is TGTGCCAGCGGGTCGTCCGAGACCCAGTACTTC.

The chain carries TRBV11-2 and TRBJ2-3; 10 bases line up with TRBD2. Unmatched junction bases numbered 12, after V lost 5 bases and J lost 4 bases. The CDR3 sequence is 17 residues long. Germline CDR1 is SGHAT and CDR2 is FQNNGV. The CDR3 coding sequence is TGTGCCAGCAGCACCGGGGCCCTAGCGGGAGTAGCAGATACGCAGTATTTT. Translating it yields CASSTGALAGVADTQYF.

The V gene is TRBV27, the J gene TRBJ2-4; TRBD2 agrees at 12 bases. V lost 4 bases, J lost 2 bases, and 6 bases stayed unmatched. Germline-derived CDR1 and CDR2 are MNHEY and SMNVEV (reference sequence). The CDR3 sequence is 17 residues long. CDR3 residues: CASSSSGRAGTKNIQYF. The CDR3, as DNA: TGTGCCAGCAGTTCTAGCGGGAGGGCCGGGACCAAAAACATTCAGTACTTC.

In its sample, this clonotype was seen many times. The V and J genes are TRBV28 and TRBJ2-7, with 7 bases fitting TRBD2. V dropped 8 bases and J dropped 2; count of bases not matched to a gene: 3. The CDR3 sequence is 12 residues long. From germline, CDR1 is MDHEN and CDR2 SYDVKM. The CDR3 spells CASAGEPYEQYF. The CDR3 nucleotides read TGTGCCAGCGCGGGAGAACCCTACGAGCAGTACTTC.

The rearrangement links TRBV5-1 to TRBJ2-7; D gene ambiguous. The CDR3 consists of 14 residues. V was clipped by 5 bases and J by 0 bases, with 12 bases between them. Germline CDR1 is SGHRS and CDR2 is YFSETQ. CDR3 protein: CASRYTLSSYEQYF. The CDR3 bases are TGCGCCAGCAGGTATACACTAAGCTCCTACGAGCAGTACTTC.

This chain uses TRBV20-1 with TRBJ2-3, with 10 bases that match TRBD2. Germline lookup yields CDR1 DFQATT and CDR2 SNEGSKA (reference sequence). The junction had 5 bases not matched to a gene; V was cut back by 4 bases and J by 4 bases. CDR3 length: 14 amino acids. The CDR3 nucleotides are TGCAGTGCTACTTTTAGCGGGGGGCCAGATACGCAGTATTTT. It translates to CSATFSGGPDTQYF.

The V and J genes are TRBV6-5 and TRBJ1-6, with D possibly TRBD1 on 5 matching bases. The CDR3 sequence is 18 residues long. Germline V gene data show CDR1 as MNHEY and CDR2 as SVGAGI. V was clipped by 3 bases and J by 3 bases, with 18 bases between them. CDR3 amino acids: CASSYRGLRGDYNSPLHF. In DNA form, the CDR3 reads TGTGCCAGCAGTTATAGGGGACTGAGGGGAGACTATAATTCACCCCTCCACTTT.

The V and J genes are TRBV7-2 and TRBJ2-5; TRBD2 matches at 9 bases. Trimming at V came to 11 bases and at J to 2 bases, leaving 21 bases not matched to a gene. The CDR3 spans 18 residues. The germline gives CDR1 SGHTA, CDR2 FQGNSA. Here the CDR3 DNA reads TGTGCCTGCTGTCCCCAACCTTTCCTAGCGGGGATTCAAGAGACCCAGTACTTC. This encodes CACCPQPFLAGIQETQYF.

This clonotype was observed at least ten times. This chain uses TRBV5-1 with TRBJ2-1; either TRBD1 or TRBD2 may supply D (6 bases each). The V end lost 4 bases, the J end lost 7 bases, and 15 bases lay between the germline ends. The germline V gene encodes CDR1 SGHRS and CDR2 YFSETQ. This CDR3 has 14 residues. CDR3 residues: CASSPQGGPNEQFF. CDR3 nucleotides: TGCGCCAGCAGCCCTCAAGGGGGGCCAAATGAGCAGTTCTTC.

This clonotype was observed at least ten times. The V gene is TRBV29-1, the J gene TRBJ2-1; D gene uncertain. The V and J ends lost 1 base and 5 bases respectively, with 15 bases between them. The CDR3 is 15 amino acids. Germline V gene data show CDR1 as SQVTM and CDR2 as ANQGSEA. CDR3 in amino acids: CSVEVPRGIHNEQFF. The CDR3 DNA reads as TGCAGCGTTGAAGTCCCCCGCGGAATTCACAATGAGCAGTTCTTC.

This clonotype appeared a few times. The chain uses TRBV10-1 and TRBJ2-1, with D perhaps matching TRBD2 (5 bases). From germline, CDR1 is WNHNN and CDR2 SYGVQD (reference sequence). CDR3 length equals 13 residues. Between the trimmed V and J ends, which lost 4 bases and 10 bases, there was a span of 14 bases. CDR3 in DNA: TGCGCCAGCAGTGGACTGGGAAGAGGGGAGCAGTTCTTC. Translation: CASSGLGRGEQFF.

The chain carries TRBV7-2 and TRBJ2-3; D may be TRBD1 (5 bases). Looked up from germline, CDR1 is SGHTA and CDR2 is FQGNSA. Trimming removed 6 bases from V and 0 bases from J, with 10 bases in between. The CDR3 spans 14 residues. The CDR3 reads CASRGRVSTDTQYF. CDR3 bases: TGTGCCAGCAGGGGGCGCGTAAGCACAGATACGCAGTATTTT.

Only a few counts were recorded for this clonotype. The chain joins TRBV7-2 to TRBJ2-1, with a weak D call TRBD2 (6 bases). V lost 1 base and J lost 7, with 11 bases in between. This CDR3 has 14 amino acids. Germline CDR1 reads SGHTA; CDR2 reads FQGNSA. The CDR3 nucleotides read TGTGCCAGCAGCTTAGTCACTAGCCGGAATGAGCAGTTCTTC. Translated: CASSLVTSRNEQFF. The variable domain in full, with the rest retrieved from reference TRBV7-2 and TRBJ2-1, is GAGVSQSPSNKVTEKGKDVELRCDPISGHTALYWYRQSLGQGLEFLIYFQGNSAPDKSGLPSDRFSAERTGGSVSTLTIQRTQQEDSAVYLCASSLVTSRNEQFFGPGTRLTVL.

A few counts support this clonotype. The CDR3 spells CASSSTGFGELFF. The CDR3 nucleotides are TGTGCCAGCAGTTCGACAGGGTTCGGGGAGCTGTTTTTT. The chain employs TRBV6-5 and TRBJ2-2; 7 positions match TRBD1. CDR3 length: 13 residues. J lost 7 bases, V lost 4 bases, and 3 bases had no gene match. Germline V CDR1 and CDR2: MNHEY, SVGAGI.

The rearrangement links TRBV9 to TRBJ1-3; D is perhaps TRBD1 (6 bases). The CDR3 spans 17 residues. The germline V gene has CDR1 SGDLS and CDR2 YYNGEE. The germline V and J ends were trimmed by 0 bases and 3 bases, with 16 bases remaining between them. CDR3 DNA sequence: TGTGCCAGCAGCGTAGCCCGCGCAGGGGTTCTTGGAAACACCATATATTTT. This gives the protein CASSVARAGVLGNTIYF.

The chain combines TRBV6-2 or TRBV6-3 with TRBJ2-1; 8 positions agree with TRBD2. This CDR3 comprises 16 residues. V lost 7 bases and J lost 5; bases outside the gene matches: 13. The germline CDR1 and CDR2 sequences are MNHEY and SVGEGT. CDR3 amino acids: CASTYLLAGRDNEQFF. CDR3 bases: TGTGCCAGCACCTACCTTCTAGCGGGTAGGGACAATGAGCAGTTCTTC.

The rearrangement links TRBV7-2 to TRBJ2-1; 10 nucleotides align to TRBD2. This CDR3 spans 15 amino acids. The germline V gene encodes CDR1 SGHTA and CDR2 FQGNSA. Losses at the gene ends were 1 base for V and 10 bases for J; bases not matched to a gene: 7. The CDR3 sequence is CASSLGLAGSREQFF. CDR3 DNA: TGTGCCAGCAGCTTAGGACTAGCGGGTTCGCGCGAGCAGTTCTTC.

The sample holds many counts of this clonotype. This chain links TRBV5-6 with TRBJ1-4; 9 positions agree with TRBD1. The V gene's germline CDR1 is SGHDT and CDR2 YYEEEE. V lost 5 bases, J lost 7 bases, and 6 bases stayed unmatched. The CDR3 sequence is 14 residues long. The CDR3 region is CASRLQGAGEKLFF. CDR3 DNA sequence: TGTGCCAGCAGACTACAGGGGGCGGGTGAAAAACTGTTTTTT.

A note on this clonotype: It may be a read error: a sequence one base away is much more abundant. The chain recombines TRBV7-8 with TRBJ2-6, with TRBD1 matching 8 bases. CDR3 size: 19 residues. Germline V gives CDR1 SGHVS, CDR2 FQNEAQ. CDR3 DNA sequence: TGTACCAGCAGCAAACGACAGGGGAGCCTCTACTCTGGGGCCAACGTCCTGACTTTC. This codes for CTSSKRQGSLYSGANVLTF.

This clonotype was detected ten times or more. The genes are TRBV20-1 and TRBJ2-7, with TRBD2 matching over 8 bases. This CDR3 region has 14 residues. Germline V gives CDR1 DFQATT, CDR2 SNEGSKA (reference sequence). V lost 1 base to trimming and J lost 3 bases; unmatched junction nucleotides: 5. The CDR3 DNA reads TGCAGTGCTAGAGTTCGGGAGGGAATCTACGAGCAGTACTTC. Translating it yields CSARVREGIYEQYF.

The V gene is TRBV27, the J gene TRBJ1-2; D is unclear. Trimming took off 6 bases at V and 4 bases at J, with 15 bases between the two ends. The CDR3 extends over 14 amino acids. CDR1 MNHEY and CDR2 SMNVEV come from the germline V gene (reference sequence). CDR3 residues: CASRPDGLGYGYTF. DNA of the CDR3: TGTGCCAGCAGACCCGACGGACTAGGCTATGGCTACACCTTC.

This clonotype occurred once. The V call is TRBV27, the J call TRBJ2-5, with 12 bases that match TRBD2. V trimming: 4 bases; J trimming: 5 bases; junction bases outside the gene matches: 5. The germline V gene encodes CDR1 MNHEY and CDR2 SMNVEV (reference sequence). CDR3 length: 15 residues. This chain's CDR3 is CASSSASGGAETQYF. CDR3 bases: TGTGCCAGCAGTTCGGCTAGCGGGGGGGCGGAGACCCAGTACTTC.